The present TCR beta chain was sequenced within a study of blood T cells in healthy people across ages. About this clonotype itself: What it binds is unknown.

Notes on the study in general: Long-lived donors had more naive CD4+ cells and higher diversity than aged donors.

A J-beta primer mix and a sample-barcoded 5' primer were used in a second PCR of roughly 7 to 12 cycles. The template-switch adaptor, which had 12 random nucleotides, put a tag on each cDNA molecule. MiXCR was run by TCRdb on the 5' RACE reads, yielding one entry per CDR3 protein. The data hold 630,000 or so distinct CDR3 sequences, with approximately 30% observed a single time. The CDR3 loop spans 14 amino acids. From germline, CDR1 is SEHNR and CDR2 FQNEAQ (reference sequence). The sample providers were healthy Caucasian people from Russia, aged about 6 to 100. The rearrangement links TRBV7-9 to TRBJ2-5; D not certain. The J call may be faulty, since TRBJ2-1 better matches the DNA end. This clonotype was obtained from an elderly woman in good health. The sequencing sample was made of blood. CDR3: CASSLVMAQETQFF. CDR3 in DNA: TGTGCCAGCAGCTTAGTGATGGCCCAAGAGACCCAGTTCTTC.